This record covers a single T cell receptor beta chain. The repertoire was sequenced with immunoSEQ multiplex PCR; TCRdb's copy has only in-frame clones and lacks some. The sample lists under 75,000 clones; about 81% were seen once. The record originates from a study of blood T cell repertoires in COVID-19. Germline V gives CDR1 SGHTA, CDR2 FQGNSA. The CDR3 runs to 14 residues. Trimming stripped 4 bases from V and 4 bases from J, with 14 bases between. This chain links TRBV7-2 with TRBJ2-7; no clear D gene. This TCR was sampled from a man older than 75 with acute or convalescent COVID-19. Material for sequencing was peripheral blood. The CDR3 DNA sequence: TGTGCCAGCAGCTCTGTTCTAGAAGCTTACGAGCAGTACTTC. Translating gives CASSSVLEAYEQYF.